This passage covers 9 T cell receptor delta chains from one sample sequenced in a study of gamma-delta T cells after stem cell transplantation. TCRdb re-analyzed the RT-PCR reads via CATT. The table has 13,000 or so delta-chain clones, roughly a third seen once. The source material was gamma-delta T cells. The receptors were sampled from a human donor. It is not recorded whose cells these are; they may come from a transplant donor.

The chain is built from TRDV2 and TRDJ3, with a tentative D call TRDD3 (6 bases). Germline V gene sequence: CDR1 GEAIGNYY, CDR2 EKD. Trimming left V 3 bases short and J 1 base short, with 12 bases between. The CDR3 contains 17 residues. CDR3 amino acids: CACDFWGRSWDTRQMFF. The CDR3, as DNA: TGTGCCTGTGACTTCTGGGGACGGTCCTGGGACACCCGACAGATGTTTTTC.

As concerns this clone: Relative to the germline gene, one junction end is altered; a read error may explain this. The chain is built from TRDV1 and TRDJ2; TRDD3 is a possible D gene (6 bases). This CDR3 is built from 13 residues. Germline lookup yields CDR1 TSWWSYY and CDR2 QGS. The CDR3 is CARGEWGAAQLFF. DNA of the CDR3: TGTGCTCGTGGGGAATGGGGGGCAGCACAACTCTTCTTT.

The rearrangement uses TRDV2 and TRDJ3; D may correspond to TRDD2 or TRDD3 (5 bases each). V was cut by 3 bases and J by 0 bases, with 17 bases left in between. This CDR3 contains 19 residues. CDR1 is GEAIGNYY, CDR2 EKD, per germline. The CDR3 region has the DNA TGTGCCTGTGACCGGCCTTCAGATACTGGCTCCTGGGACACCCGACAGATGTTTTTC. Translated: CACDRPSDTGSWDTRQMFF.

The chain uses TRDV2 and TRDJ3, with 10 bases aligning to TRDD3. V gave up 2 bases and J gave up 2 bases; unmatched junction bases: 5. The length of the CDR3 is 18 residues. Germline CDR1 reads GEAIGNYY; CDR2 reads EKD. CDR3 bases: TGTGCCTGTGACAACCTGGGGGATAGTCCCTGGGACACCCGACAGATGTTTTTC. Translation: CACDNLGDSPWDTRQMFF.

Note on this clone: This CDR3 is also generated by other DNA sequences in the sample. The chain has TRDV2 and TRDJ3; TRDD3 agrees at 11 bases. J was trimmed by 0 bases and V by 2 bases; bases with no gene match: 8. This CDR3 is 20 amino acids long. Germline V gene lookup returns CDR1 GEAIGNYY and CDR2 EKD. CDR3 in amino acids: CACDKVLGDKRSWDTRQMFF. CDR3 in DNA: TGTGCCTGTGACAAAGTACTGGGGGATAAACGCTCCTGGGACACCCGACAGATGTTTTTC.

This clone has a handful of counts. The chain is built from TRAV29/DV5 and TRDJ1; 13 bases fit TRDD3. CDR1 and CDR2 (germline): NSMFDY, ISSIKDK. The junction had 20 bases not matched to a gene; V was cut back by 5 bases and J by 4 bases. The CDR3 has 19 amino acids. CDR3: CAALIVRTGGYVVIDKLIF. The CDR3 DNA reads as TGTGCAGCCCTAATCGTACGTACTGGGGGATACGTGGTTATCGATAAACTCATCTTT.

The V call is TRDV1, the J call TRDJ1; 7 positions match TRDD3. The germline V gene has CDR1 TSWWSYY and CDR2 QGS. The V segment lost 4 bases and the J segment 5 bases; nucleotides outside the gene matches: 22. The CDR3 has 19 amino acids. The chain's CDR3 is CALGGLRGGGSPWTDKLIF. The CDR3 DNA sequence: TGTGCTCTTGGGGGCCTTCGTGGGGGGGGATCTCCTTGGACGGATAAACTCATCTTT.

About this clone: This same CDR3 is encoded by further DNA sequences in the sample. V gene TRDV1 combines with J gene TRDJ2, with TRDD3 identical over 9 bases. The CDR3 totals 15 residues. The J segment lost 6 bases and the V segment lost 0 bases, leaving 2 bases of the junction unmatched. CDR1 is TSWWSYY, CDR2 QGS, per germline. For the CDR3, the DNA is TGTGCTCTTGGGGAACTTGGGGATACGCCAGCACAACTCTTCTTT. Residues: CALGELGDTPAQLFF.

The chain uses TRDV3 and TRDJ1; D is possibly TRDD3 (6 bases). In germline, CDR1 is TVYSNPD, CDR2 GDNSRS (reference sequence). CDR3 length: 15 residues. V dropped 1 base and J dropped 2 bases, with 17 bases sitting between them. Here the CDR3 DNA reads TGTGCCTTTATTTTGCTGGGGACACTTACCGATAAACTCATCTTT. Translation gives CAFILLGTLTDKLIF.